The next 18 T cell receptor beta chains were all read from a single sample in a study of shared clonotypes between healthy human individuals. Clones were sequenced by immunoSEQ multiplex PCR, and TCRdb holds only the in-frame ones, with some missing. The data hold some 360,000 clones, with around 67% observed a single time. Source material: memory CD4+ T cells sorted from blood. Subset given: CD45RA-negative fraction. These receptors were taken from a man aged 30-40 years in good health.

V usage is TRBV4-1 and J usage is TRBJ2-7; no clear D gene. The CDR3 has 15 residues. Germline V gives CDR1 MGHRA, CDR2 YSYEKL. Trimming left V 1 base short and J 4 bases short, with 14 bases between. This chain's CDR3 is CASSQVMLPGYEQYF. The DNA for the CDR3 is TGCGCCAGCAGCCAAGTGATGCTCCCCGGTTACGAGCAGTACTTC.

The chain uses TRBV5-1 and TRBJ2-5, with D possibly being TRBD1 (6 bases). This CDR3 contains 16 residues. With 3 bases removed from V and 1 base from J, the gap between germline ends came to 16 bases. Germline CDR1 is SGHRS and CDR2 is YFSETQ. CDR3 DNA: TGCGCCAGCAGCTCCCGGCAACAGGGTGGCCAAGAGACCCAGTACTTC. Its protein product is CASSSRQQGGQETQYF.

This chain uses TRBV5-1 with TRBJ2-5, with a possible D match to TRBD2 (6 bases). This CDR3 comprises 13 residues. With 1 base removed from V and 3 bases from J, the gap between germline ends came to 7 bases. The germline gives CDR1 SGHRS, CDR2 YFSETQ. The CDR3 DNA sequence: TGCGCCAGCAGCTTGCCGGGAGAAGAGACCCAGTACTTC. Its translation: CASSLPGEETQYF.

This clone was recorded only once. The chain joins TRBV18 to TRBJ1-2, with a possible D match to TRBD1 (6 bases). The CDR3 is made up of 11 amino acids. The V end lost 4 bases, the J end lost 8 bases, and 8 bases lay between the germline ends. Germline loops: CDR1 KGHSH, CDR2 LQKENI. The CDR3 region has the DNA TGTGCCAGCTCACAGGGACAAGGCTACACCTTC. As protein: CASSQGQGYTF. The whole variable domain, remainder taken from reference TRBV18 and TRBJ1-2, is NAGVMQNPRHLVRRRGQEARLRCSPMKGHSHVYWYRQLPEEGLKFMVYLQKENIIDESGMPKERFSAEFPKEGPSILRIQQVVRGDSAAYFCASSQGQGYTFGSGTRLTVV.

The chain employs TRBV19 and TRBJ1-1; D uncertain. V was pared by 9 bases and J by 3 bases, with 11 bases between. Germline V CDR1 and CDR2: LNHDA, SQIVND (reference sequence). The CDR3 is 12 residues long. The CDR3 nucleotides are TGTGCCAGCGACAAAGGGTACACTGAAGCTTTCTTT. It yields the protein CASDKGYTEAFF. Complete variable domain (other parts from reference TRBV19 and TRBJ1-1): DGGITQSPKYLFRKEGQNVTLSCEQNLNHDAMYWYRQDPGQGLRLIYYSQIVNDFQKGDIAEGYSVSREKKESFPLTVTSAQKNPTAFYLCASDKGYTEAFFGQGTRLTVV.

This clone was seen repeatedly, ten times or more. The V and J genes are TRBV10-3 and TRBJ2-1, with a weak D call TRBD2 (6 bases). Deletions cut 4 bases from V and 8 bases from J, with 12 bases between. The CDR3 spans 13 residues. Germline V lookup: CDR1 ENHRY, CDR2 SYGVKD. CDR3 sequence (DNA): TGTGCCATCAGTGTAGTCGGGAGCGATGAGCAGTTCTTC. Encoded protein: CAISVVGSDEQFF.

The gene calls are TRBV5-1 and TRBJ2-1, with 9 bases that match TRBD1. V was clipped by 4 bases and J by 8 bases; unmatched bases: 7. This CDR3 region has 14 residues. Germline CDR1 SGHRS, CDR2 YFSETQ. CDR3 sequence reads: CASSTTGTGYEQFF. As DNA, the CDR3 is TGCGCCAGCAGCACCACGGGGACAGGGTATGAGCAGTTCTTC.

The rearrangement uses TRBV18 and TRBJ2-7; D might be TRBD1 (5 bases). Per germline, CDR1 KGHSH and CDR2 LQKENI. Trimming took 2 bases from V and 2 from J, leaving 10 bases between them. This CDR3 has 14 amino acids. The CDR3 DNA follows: TGTGCCAGCTCACCATTCTCACAGGCCTACGAGCAGTACTTC. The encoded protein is CASSPFSQAYEQYF.

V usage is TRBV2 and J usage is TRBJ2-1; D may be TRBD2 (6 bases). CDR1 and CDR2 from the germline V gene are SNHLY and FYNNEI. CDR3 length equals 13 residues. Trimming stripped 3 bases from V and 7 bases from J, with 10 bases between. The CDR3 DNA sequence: TGTGCCAGCAGTGAGGGCCGGGGGAATGAGCAGTTCTTC. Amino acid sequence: CASSEGRGNEQFF.

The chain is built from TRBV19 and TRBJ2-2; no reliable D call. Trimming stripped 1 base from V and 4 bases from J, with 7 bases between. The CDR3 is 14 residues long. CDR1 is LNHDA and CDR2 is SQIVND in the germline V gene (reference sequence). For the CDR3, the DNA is TGTGCCAGTAGTATAGGGCTGCTCACCGGGGAGCTGTTTTTT. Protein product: CASSIGLLTGELFF.

The CDR3, as DNA: TGTGCCAGCAGGCACCTCGGCAGCCTTAACTATGGCTACACCTTC. This encodes CASRHLGSLNYGYTF. The J gene is TRBJ1-2, the V gene TRBV27; no definite D call. Per the germline V gene, CDR1 is MNHEY and CDR2 is SMNVEV (reference sequence). V lost 6 bases and J 1 base, leaving 15 bases between the germline ends. The CDR3 totals 15 residues.

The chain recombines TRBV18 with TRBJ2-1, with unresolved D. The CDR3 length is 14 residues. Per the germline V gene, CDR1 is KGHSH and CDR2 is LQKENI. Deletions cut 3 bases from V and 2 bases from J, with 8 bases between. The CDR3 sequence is CASSPHIPYNEQFF. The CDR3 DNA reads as TGTGCCAGCTCACCGCATATACCCTACAATGAGCAGTTCTTC.

CDR3 bases: TGTGCCAGCAGCCTATACGGGCTGGGACCTGAAGCTTTCTTT. Residues: CASSLYGLGPEAFF. J is TRBJ1-1 and V is TRBV11-2, with D perhaps matching TRBD1 (5 bases). V lost 5 bases and J lost 6, with 16 bases in between. CDR3 length: 14 amino acids. Germline-derived CDR1 and CDR2 are SGHAT and FQNNGV.

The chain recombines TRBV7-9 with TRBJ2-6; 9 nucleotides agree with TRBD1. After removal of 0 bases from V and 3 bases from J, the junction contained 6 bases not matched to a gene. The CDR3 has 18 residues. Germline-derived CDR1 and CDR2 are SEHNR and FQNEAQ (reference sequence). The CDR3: CASSLALQGAYGANVLTF. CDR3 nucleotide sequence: TGTGCCAGCAGCTTAGCGCTACAGGGGGCTTATGGGGCCAACGTCCTGACTTTC.

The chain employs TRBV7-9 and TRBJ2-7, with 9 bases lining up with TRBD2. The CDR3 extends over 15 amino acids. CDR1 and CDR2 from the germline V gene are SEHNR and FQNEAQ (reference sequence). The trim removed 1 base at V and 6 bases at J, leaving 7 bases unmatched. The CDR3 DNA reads TGTGCCAGCAGCTTAGGTAGCGGGAGACCAGGCGAGCAGTACTTC. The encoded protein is CASSLGSGRPGEQYF.

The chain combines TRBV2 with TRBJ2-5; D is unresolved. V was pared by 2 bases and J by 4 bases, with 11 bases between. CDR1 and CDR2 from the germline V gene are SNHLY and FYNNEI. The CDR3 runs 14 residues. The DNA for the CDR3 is TGTGCCAGCAGTGAAACAAGGGCTGGAGAGACCCAGTACTTC. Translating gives CASSETRAGETQYF.

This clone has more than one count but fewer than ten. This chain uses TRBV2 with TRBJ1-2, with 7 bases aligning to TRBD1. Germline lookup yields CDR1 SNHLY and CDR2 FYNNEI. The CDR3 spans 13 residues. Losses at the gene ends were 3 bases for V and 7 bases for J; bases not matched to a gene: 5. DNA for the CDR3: TGTGCCAGCAGTGAGACAGGGACGGGTGGCTACACCTTC. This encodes CASSETGTGGYTF.

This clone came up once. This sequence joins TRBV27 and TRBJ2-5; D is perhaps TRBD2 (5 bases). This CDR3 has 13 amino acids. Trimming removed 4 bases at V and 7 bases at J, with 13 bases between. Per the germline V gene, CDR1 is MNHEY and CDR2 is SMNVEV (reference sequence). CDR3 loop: CASSSPSSGTQYF. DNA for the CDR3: TGTGCCAGCAGTTCACCGTCCAGCGGGACCCAGTACTTC.